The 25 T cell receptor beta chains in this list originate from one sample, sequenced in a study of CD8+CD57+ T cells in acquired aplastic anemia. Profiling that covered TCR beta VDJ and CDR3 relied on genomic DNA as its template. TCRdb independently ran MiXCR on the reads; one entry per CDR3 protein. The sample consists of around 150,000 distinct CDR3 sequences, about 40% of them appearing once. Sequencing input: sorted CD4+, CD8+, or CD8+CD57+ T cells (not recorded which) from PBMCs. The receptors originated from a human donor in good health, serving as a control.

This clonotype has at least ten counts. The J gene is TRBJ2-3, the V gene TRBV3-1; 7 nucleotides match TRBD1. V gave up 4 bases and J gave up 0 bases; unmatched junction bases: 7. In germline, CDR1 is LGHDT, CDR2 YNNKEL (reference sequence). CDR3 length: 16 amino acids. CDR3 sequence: CASSLRQGPSTDTQYF. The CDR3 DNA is TGTGCCAGCAGCCTCAGACAGGGACCTAGCACAGATACGCAGTATTTT.

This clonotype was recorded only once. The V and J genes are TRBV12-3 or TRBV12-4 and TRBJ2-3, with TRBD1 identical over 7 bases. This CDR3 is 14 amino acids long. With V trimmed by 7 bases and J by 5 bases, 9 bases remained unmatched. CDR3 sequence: CASMETGRRDTQYF. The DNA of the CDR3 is TGTGCCAGCATGGAGACAGGGCGGAGAGATACGCAGTATTTT.

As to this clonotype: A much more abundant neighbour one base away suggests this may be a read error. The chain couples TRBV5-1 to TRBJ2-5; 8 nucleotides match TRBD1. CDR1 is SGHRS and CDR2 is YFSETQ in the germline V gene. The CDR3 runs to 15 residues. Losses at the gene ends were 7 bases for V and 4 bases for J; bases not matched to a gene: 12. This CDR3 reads CASGDPGQALETQYF. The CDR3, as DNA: TGCGCCAGCGGCGATCCGGGACAGGCCCTAGAGACCCAGTACTTC.

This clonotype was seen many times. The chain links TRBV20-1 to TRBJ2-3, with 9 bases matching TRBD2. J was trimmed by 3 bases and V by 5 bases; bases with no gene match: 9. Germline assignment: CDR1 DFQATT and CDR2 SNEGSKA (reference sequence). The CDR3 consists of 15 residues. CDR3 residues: CSALRRGGRTDTQYF. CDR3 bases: TGCAGTGCTCTCCGGCGGGGGGGCAGGACAGATACGCAGTATTTT.

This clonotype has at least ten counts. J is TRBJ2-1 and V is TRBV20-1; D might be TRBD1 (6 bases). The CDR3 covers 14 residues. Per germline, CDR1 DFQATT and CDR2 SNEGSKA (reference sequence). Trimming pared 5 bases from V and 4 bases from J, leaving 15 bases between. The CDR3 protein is CSAQRIGGYNEQFF. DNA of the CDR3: TGCAGTGCTCAACGAATAGGGGGATACAATGAGCAGTTCTTC.

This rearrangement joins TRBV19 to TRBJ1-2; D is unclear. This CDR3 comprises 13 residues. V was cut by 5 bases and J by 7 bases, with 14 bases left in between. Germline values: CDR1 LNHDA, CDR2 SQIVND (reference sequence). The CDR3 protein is CASSVVVGRGYTF. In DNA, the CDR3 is TGTGCCAGTAGTGTAGTCGTGGGCCGTGGCTACACCTTC.

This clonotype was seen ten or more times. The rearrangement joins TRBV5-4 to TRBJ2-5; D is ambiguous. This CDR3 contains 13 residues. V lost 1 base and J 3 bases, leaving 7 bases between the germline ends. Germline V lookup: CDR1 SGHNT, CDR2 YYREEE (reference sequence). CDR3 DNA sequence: TGTGCCAGCAGCTTGCGCGAGAAAGAGACCCAGTACTTC. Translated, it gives CASSLREKETQYF.

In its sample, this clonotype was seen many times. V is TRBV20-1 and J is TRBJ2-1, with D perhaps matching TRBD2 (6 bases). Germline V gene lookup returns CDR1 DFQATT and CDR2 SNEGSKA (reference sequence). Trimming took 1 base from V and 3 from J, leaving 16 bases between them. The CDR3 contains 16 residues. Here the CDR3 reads CSARAASGVVYNEQFF. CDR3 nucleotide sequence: TGCAGTGCTAGAGCCGCCTCGGGGGTAGTCTACAATGAGCAGTTCTTC.

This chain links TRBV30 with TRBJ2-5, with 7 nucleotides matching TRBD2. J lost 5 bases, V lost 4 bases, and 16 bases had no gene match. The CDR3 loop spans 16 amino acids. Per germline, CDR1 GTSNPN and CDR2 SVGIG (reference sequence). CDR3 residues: CAWMRGSRSRGETQYF. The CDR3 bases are TGTGCCTGGATGCGCGGGAGTAGGTCCCGGGGCGAGACCCAGTACTTC.

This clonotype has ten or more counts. CDR3 nucleotides: TGTGCCACCGGAGGAGGGGGGGCAGGGACAGATACGCAGTATTTT. Protein product: CATGGGGAGTDTQYF. V usage is TRBV24-1 and J usage is TRBJ2-3; a weak D match, TRBD2 (7 bases). Deletions cut 9 bases from V and 3 bases from J, with 18 bases between. This CDR3 spans 15 amino acids. Germline V gene sequence: CDR1 KGHDR, CDR2 SFDVKD.

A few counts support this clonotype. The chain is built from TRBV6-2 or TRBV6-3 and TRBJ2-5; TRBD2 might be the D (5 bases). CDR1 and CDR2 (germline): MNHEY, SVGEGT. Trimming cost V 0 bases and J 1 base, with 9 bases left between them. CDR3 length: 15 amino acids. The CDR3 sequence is CASSYSRASQETQYF. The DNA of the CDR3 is TGTGCCAGCAGTTACTCGAGGGCCAGCCAAGAGACCCAGTACTTC.

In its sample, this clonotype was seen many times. The CDR3 protein is CASSFNPHVYTGELFF. CDR3 nucleotides: TGTGCCAGCAGCTTCAACCCGCACGTATACACCGGGGAGCTGTTTTTT. The chain recombines TRBV7-2 with TRBJ2-2; D call uncertain. Germline assignment: CDR1 SGHTA and CDR2 FQGNSA. The CDR3 length is 16 residues. V was shortened by 3 bases and J by 3 bases, with 14 bases between the two germline ends.

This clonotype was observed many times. The CDR3 spells CASSKMDNEQFF. In DNA, the CDR3 is TGTGCCAGCAGCAAGATGGACAATGAGCAGTTCTTC. V usage is TRBV3-1 and J usage is TRBJ2-1; no clear D gene. This CDR3 has 12 residues. The germline V and J ends were trimmed by 5 bases and 5 bases, with 7 bases remaining between them. Germline V gene lookup returns CDR1 LGHDT and CDR2 YNNKEL (reference sequence).

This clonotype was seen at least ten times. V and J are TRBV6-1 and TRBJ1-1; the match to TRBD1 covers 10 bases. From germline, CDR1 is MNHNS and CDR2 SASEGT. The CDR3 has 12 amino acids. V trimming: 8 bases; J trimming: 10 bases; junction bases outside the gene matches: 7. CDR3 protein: CASFGQGGRAFF. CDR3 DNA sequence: TGTGCCAGCTTCGGACAGGGGGGGAGAGCTTTCTTT.

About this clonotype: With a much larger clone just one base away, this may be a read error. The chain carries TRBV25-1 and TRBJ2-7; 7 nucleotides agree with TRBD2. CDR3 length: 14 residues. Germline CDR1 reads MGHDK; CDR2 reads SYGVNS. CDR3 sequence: CPSSALATSYEQYF. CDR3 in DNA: TGTCCCAGCTCAGCACTAGCGACGAGCTACGAGCAGTACTTC.

CDR3 nucleotides: TGTGCCAGCAGTGGGGACAGTACGTATGGCTACACCTTC. Amino acids: CASSGDSTYGYTF. This sequence joins TRBV12-3 or TRBV12-4 and TRBJ1-2, with 7 bases that match TRBD1. This CDR3 comprises 13 residues. V was pared by 5 bases and J by 5 bases, with 5 bases of the junction left unmatched.

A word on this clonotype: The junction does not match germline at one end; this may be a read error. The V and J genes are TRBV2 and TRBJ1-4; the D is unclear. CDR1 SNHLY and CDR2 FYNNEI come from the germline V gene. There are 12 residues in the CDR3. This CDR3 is CASTEDGGKLFF. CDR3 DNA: TGTGCCAGCACTGAAGACGGAGGAAAACTGTTTTTT.

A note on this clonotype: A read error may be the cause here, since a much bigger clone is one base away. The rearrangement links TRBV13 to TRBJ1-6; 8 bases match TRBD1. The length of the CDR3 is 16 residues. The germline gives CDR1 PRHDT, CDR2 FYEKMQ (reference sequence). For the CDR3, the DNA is TGTGCCAGCAGCTCCAATACCTGGACAGGGCAAGGACCCCACCACTTT. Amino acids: CASSSNTWTGQGPHHF.

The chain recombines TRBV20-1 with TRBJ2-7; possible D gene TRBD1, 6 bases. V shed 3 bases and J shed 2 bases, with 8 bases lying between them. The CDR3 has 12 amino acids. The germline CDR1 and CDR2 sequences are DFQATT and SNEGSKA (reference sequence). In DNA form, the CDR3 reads TGCAGTGCTAGTCCAGGGGCCTACGAGCAGTACTTC. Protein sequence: CSASPGAYEQYF.

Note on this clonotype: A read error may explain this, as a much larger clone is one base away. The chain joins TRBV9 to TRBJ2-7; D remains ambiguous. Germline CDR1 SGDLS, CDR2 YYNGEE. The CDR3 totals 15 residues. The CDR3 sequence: CASSVIPSATYEQCF. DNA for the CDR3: TGTGCCAGCAGCGTAATTCCCTCGGCGACCTACGAGCAGTGCTTC.

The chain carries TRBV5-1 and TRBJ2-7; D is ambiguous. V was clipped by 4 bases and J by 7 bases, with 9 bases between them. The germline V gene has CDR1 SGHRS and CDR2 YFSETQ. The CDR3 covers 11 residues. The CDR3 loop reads CASSPDGEQYF. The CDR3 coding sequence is TGCGCCAGCAGCCCGGATGGAGAGCAGTACTTC.

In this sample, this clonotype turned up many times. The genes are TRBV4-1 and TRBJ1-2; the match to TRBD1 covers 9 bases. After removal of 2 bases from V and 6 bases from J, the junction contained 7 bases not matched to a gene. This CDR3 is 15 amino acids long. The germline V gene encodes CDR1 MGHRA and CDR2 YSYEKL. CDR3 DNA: TGCGCCAGCAGCCAACCCTGGACAGGGGAACATGGCTACACCTTC. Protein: CASSQPWTGEHGYTF.

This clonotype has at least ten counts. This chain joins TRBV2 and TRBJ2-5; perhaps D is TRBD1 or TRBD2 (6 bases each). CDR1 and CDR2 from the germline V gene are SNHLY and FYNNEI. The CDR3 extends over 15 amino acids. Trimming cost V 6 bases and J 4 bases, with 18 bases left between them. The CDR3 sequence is CASSGVGGPLETQYF. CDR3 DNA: TGTGCCAGCAGCGGCGTAGGGGGGCCGTTAGAGACCCAGTACTTC.

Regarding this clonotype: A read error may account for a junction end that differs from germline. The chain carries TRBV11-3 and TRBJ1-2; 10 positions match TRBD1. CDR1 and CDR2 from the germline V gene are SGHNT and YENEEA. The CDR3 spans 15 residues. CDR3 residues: CASGEMGTGAGGYAF. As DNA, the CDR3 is TGTGCCAGCGGGGAAATGGGGACAGGGGCAGGCGGCTACGCCTTC.

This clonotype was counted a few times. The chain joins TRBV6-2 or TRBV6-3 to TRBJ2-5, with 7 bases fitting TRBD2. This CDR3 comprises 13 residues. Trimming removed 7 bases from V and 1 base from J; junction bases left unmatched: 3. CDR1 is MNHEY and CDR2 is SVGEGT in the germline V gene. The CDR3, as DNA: TGTGCCAGCAAGCGGGACGGCCAAGAGACCCAGTACTTC. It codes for CASKRDGQETQYF.